This T cell receptor beta chain is drawn from a study of OX40 agonist ivuxolimab in advanced cancers. Study in general: Prior therapy, whether anti-PD-1, anti-PD-L1 or anti-CTLA-4, was allowed, and 30% to 40% had some.

Generated by immunoSEQ multiplex PCR, the TCRdb table keeps only in-frame clones and is missing some. The sample holds around 58,000 clones, over 75% seen once. Germline values: CDR1 SGHRS, CDR2 YFSETQ. The V and J ends lost 4 bases and 0 bases, in that order; junction bases with no gene match: 13. CDR3 length: 19 residues. With autoimmune disease history or systemic immunosuppression, patients were excluded. This receptor was taken from an adult with an advanced solid tumor such as melanoma, head and neck, liver or kidney cancer. The chain is built from TRBV5-1 and TRBJ2-1, with 10 nucleotides matching TRBD2. The sample in question was CD4+ or CD8+ T cells sorted from blood, obtained in a trial of the OX40 agonist ivuxolimab. DNA for the CDR3: TGCGCCAGCAGCCAACCCAACCGTCCTAGCGGGAGCTCCTACAATGAGCAGTTCTTC. Protein sequence: CASSQPNRPSGSSYNEQFF.